Shown below are 32 T cell receptor beta chains from a single sample sequenced in a study of CD8 T cells in Susac syndrome. Random hexamers served to reverse transcribe about 0.45 to 1 ug RNA. TCRdb used MiXCR to reprocess the immunoSEQ multiplex PCR reads, holding one entry per CDR3 protein. The table lists 100,000 to 150,000 distinct CDR3 sequences, 80% to 95% of them singletons. The sample taken for sequencing was CD8+ T cells from PBMCs. These TCRs come from a human donor with multiple sclerosis.

The chain uses TRBV12-3 or TRBV12-4 and TRBJ2-7; D unclear. The CDR3 has 13 residues. V was pared by 3 bases and J by 2 bases, with 8 bases between. The CDR3 DNA is TGTGCCAGCAGTTTTGGGTCACCCTACGAGCAGTACTTC. Protein product: CASSFGSPYEQYF.

The rearrangement links TRBV6-6 to TRBJ1-2; 9 bases align to TRBD1. The CDR3 is made up of 13 amino acids. J lost 8 bases, V lost 8 bases, and 9 bases had no gene match. The germline V gene has CDR1 MNHNY and CDR2 SVGAGI (reference sequence). The chain's CDR3 is CASRAGTGLGYTF. The CDR3 DNA reads TGTGCCAGCCGCGCGGGGACAGGGTTAGGCTACACCTTC.

CDR3 nucleotides: TGCAGTGCTATGTGGGGGCCTAGGAGCAATCAGCCCCAGCATTTT. The encoded protein is CSAMWGPRSNQPQHF. The V call is TRBV20-1, the J call TRBJ1-5; D might be TRBD1 (6 bases). Germline values: CDR1 DFQATT, CDR2 SNEGSKA (reference sequence). The V gene lost 4 bases and the J gene lost 1 base, with 14 bases spanning the gap. This CDR3 has 15 residues.

The chain uses TRBV25-1 and TRBJ2-5; D may correspond to TRBD1 or TRBD2 (5 bases each). Germline V gene data show CDR1 as MGHDK and CDR2 as SYGVNS. V was shortened by 8 bases and J by 5 bases, with 9 bases between the two germline ends. This CDR3 spans 11 amino acids. Here the CDR3 DNA reads TGTGCCAGCGGGGACGGGGAGACCCAGTACTTC. This translates into CASGDGETQYF.

The V and J genes are TRBV4-1 and TRBJ1-1; the D is unclear. Germline loops: CDR1 MGHRA, CDR2 YSYEKL. V lost 0 bases, J lost 8 bases, and 10 bases lay in between. CDR3 length equals 13 residues. The CDR3 is CASSQDVTTEAFF. CDR3 DNA: TGCGCCAGCAGCCAAGATGTGACAACAGAAGCTTTCTTT.

The V call is TRBV6-5, the J call TRBJ2-5; unclear D gene. V dropped 6 bases and J dropped 5 bases, with 13 bases sitting between them. The CDR3 is made up of 13 amino acids. Germline V gene sequence: CDR1 MNHEY, CDR2 SVGAGI. The chain's CDR3 is CASSKAAEETQYF. The CDR3, as DNA: TGTGCCAGCAGCAAGGCTGCGGAGGAGACCCAGTACTTC.

The V call is TRBV9, the J call TRBJ2-1, with D perhaps matching TRBD2 (5 bases). Trimming removed 3 bases at V and 8 bases at J, with 15 bases between. CDR3 length equals 14 residues. Germline CDR1 SGDLS, CDR2 YYNGEE. This chain's CDR3 is CASSEEAASDEQFF. The CDR3 DNA follows: TGTGCCAGCAGCGAGGAGGCAGCGTCGGATGAGCAGTTCTTC.

Only a few counts were recorded for this clonotype. This chain connects TRBV27 to TRBJ2-7; 9 bases line up with TRBD1. This CDR3 contains 14 residues. The V gene end was trimmed by 5 bases and the J gene end by 2 bases; junction bases not matched to a gene: 4. Germline-derived CDR1 and CDR2 are MNHEY and SMNVEV (reference sequence). The CDR3 DNA sequence: TGTGCCAGCAGTGCGGGACAGGGTCCCTACGAGCAGTACTTC. Protein sequence: CASSAGQGPYEQYF.

J is TRBJ2-3 and V is TRBV15; D is perhaps TRBD1 (6 bases). Deletions cut 2 bases from V and 3 bases from J, with 18 bases between. CDR3 length: 17 residues. The V gene's germline CDR1 is LNHNV and CDR2 YYDKDF (reference sequence). The CDR3 region is CATSRPAGELITDTQYF. As DNA, the CDR3 is TGTGCCACCAGCAGACCAGCAGGGGAATTGATAACAGATACGCAGTATTTT.

The chain is built from TRBV11-2 and TRBJ2-3, with D hard to call. The CDR3 has 13 residues. Germline V CDR1 and CDR2: SGHAT, FQNNGV. The V end lost 5 bases, the J end lost 3 bases, and 9 bases lay between the germline ends. CDR3: CASSPPPTDTQYF. In DNA, the CDR3 is TGTGCCAGCAGCCCCCCTCCAACAGATACGCAGTATTTT.

This rearrangement joins TRBV13 to TRBJ2-7; 9 nucleotides align to TRBD1. The CDR3 is made up of 15 amino acids. The germline V gene has CDR1 PRHDT and CDR2 FYEKMQ (reference sequence). The V and J ends lost 5 bases and 3 bases, in that order; junction bases with no gene match: 8. CDR3 in amino acids: CASSHPGQGNYEQYF. CDR3 sequence (DNA): TGTGCCAGCAGCCATCCGGGACAGGGAAACTACGAGCAGTACTTC.

The rearrangement joins TRBV24-1 to TRBJ1-2; D not resolved. Looked up from germline, CDR1 is KGHDR and CDR2 is SFDVKD. The CDR3 has 13 residues. The V and J ends lost 4 bases and 2 bases respectively, with 7 bases between them. The chain's CDR3 is CATSEARNYGYTF. Written as DNA, the CDR3 is TGTGCCACCAGTGAGGCCAGAAACTATGGCTACACCTTC.

The chain has TRBV7-9 and TRBJ2-7, with 13 bases identical to TRBD2. V gave up 4 bases and J gave up 0 bases; unmatched junction bases: 3. Per the germline V gene, CDR1 is SEHNR and CDR2 is FQNEAQ (reference sequence). The CDR3 length is 16 residues. The CDR3 sequence is CASSSTSGRPSYEQYV. In nucleotides, the CDR3 is TGTGCCAGCAGCTCGACTAGCGGGAGGCCCTCCTACGAGCAGTACGTC.

V gene TRBV12-3 or TRBV12-4 combines with J gene TRBJ2-6; D uncertain. This CDR3 spans 16 amino acids. Trimming cost V 8 bases and J 4 bases, with 18 bases left between them. The CDR3 region is CASAPLGSFGANVLTF. The CDR3 coding sequence is TGTGCCAGCGCCCCCCTGGGGTCATTCGGGGCCAACGTCCTGACTTTC.

The V gene is TRBV5-4, the J gene TRBJ2-4; unclear D gene. Looked up from germline, CDR1 is SGHNT and CDR2 is YYREEE (reference sequence). Trimming removed 4 bases from V and 3 bases from J, with 11 bases in between. This CDR3 spans 14 amino acids. In DNA form, the CDR3 reads TGTGCCAGCAGCGTGACCCAGGACAAAAACATTCAGTACTTC. Its translation is CASSVTQDKNIQYF.

The chain has TRBV5-1 and TRBJ1-2, with TRBD1 matching 9 bases. With 4 bases clipped from V and 3 bases from J, the junction kept 10 bases outside the gene matches. The CDR3 is 16 amino acids. In germline, CDR1 is SGHRS, CDR2 YFSETQ. The CDR3 reads CASSPQTGGIYYGYTF. As DNA, the CDR3 is TGCGCCAGCAGCCCCCAGACAGGGGGGATTTACTATGGCTACACCTTC. The whole variable domain, filled in from reference TRBV5-1 and TRBJ1-2, reads KAGVTQTPRYLIKTRGQQVTLSCSPISGHRSVSWYQQTPGQGLQFLFEYFSETQRNKGNFPGRFSGRQFSNSRSEMNVSTLELGDSALYLCASSPQTGGIYYGYTFGSGTRLTVV.

The chain uses TRBV29-1 and TRBJ2-1; 8 positions agree with TRBD2. CDR3 length: 15 amino acids. The V gene's germline CDR1 is SQVTM and CDR2 ANQGSEA. The V and J ends lost 6 bases and 0 bases, in that order; junction bases with no gene match: 7. The CDR3 nucleotides read TGCAGCGTCGGGACTAGGATGGGCTCCTACAATGAGCAGTTCTTC. Translated: CSVGTRMGSYNEQFF.

The rearrangement links TRBV12-3 or TRBV12-4 to TRBJ2-2, with D maybe TRBD1 (6 bases). V was cut by 3 bases and J by 6 bases, with 11 bases left in between. The CDR3 contains 14 residues. CDR3 coding DNA: TGTGCCAGCAGTTTCTGGGGGCCCGCCGGGGAGCTGTTTTTT. This translates into CASSFWGPAGELFF.

As regards this clonotype: At one end, the junction sequence differs from germline, possibly due to a read error. The chain uses TRBV9 and TRBJ1-6; D gene unclear. This CDR3 spans 17 amino acids. Germline V lookup: CDR1 SGDLS, CDR2 YYNGEE. CDR3 residues: CASSVQPRATPNSPLHF. The CDR3 coding sequence is TGTGCCAGCAGCGTACAACCCCGGGCCACCCCGAATTCACCCCTCCATTTT.

V usage is TRBV4-1 and J usage is TRBJ1-1, with D unresolved. V was cut by 4 bases and J by 1 base, with 10 bases left in between. This CDR3 has 14 residues. From germline, CDR1 is MGHRA and CDR2 YSYEKL. In DNA, the CDR3 is TGCGCCAGCAGCCCACACGCCACGAACACTGAAGCTTTCTTT. Its protein product is CASSPHATNTEAFF.

The J gene is TRBJ1-4, the V gene TRBV6-5; 8 nucleotides align to TRBD1. Germline V lookup: CDR1 MNHEY, CDR2 SVGAGI. Unmatched junction bases numbered 4, after V lost 0 bases and J lost 7 bases. There are 15 residues in the CDR3. CDR3 coding DNA: TGTGCCAGCAGTTACTCGCAGGGGGCTGGTGAAAAACTGTTTTTT. Translated: CASSYSQGAGEKLFF.

The rearrangement links TRBV4-1 to TRBJ2-6; 8 nucleotides line up with TRBD1. V shed 1 base, J shed 2 bases, and the junction held 1 base outside the gene matches. CDR3 length: 16 residues. Looked up from germline, CDR1 is MGHRA and CDR2 is YSYEKL. CDR3 coding DNA: TGCGCCAGCAGCCAAGCACAGGGGGCTGGGGCCAACGTCCTGACTTTC. Protein product: CASSQAQGAGANVLTF.

The chain has TRBV13 and TRBJ2-3, with D unclear. Germline loops: CDR1 PRHDT, CDR2 FYEKMQ (reference sequence). V gave up 5 bases and J gave up 1 base, with 4 bases separating them. This CDR3 comprises 12 residues. CDR3: CASSRRTDTQYF. The DNA of the CDR3 is TGTGCCAGCAGCCGACGCACAGATACGCAGTATTTT.

V usage is TRBV24-1 and J usage is TRBJ2-3; TRBD1 agrees at 8 bases. There are 16 residues in the CDR3. Per the germline V gene, CDR1 is KGHDR and CDR2 is SFDVKD. V lost 4 bases, J lost 5 bases, and 10 bases stayed unmatched. The CDR3 sequence is CATSDFTGGGIDTQYF. The CDR3 nucleotides read TGTGCCACCAGTGACTTTACAGGGGGAGGAATAGATACGCAGTATTTT.

This chain links TRBV4-1 with TRBJ2-1; D is ambiguous. This CDR3 has 13 amino acids. Germline CDR1 MGHRA, CDR2 YSYEKL. The germline V and J ends were trimmed by 1 base and 3 bases, with 4 bases remaining between them. The CDR3 DNA reads TGCGCCAGCAGCCAAGTGAGCTACAATGAGCAGTTCTTC. It is translated as CASSQVSYNEQFF.

The chain employs TRBV20-1 and TRBJ1-2, with D tentatively TRBD1 (5 bases). The germline gives CDR1 DFQATT, CDR2 SNEGSKA (reference sequence). The CDR3 runs 14 residues. The V end lost 3 bases, the J end lost 4 bases, and 15 bases lay between the germline ends. The DNA of the CDR3 is TGCAGTGCTAGGGGGGACGGGGACCCCTATGGCTACACCTTC. Translating it yields CSARGDGDPYGYTF.

This chain joins TRBV2 and TRBJ2-7; no firm D call. CDR3 length: 14 residues. The germline CDR1 and CDR2 sequences are SNHLY and FYNNEI. V was pared by 3 bases and J by 1 base, with 10 bases between. In nucleotides, the CDR3 is TGTGCCAGCAGTGAGGTGGTTGGGTCCTACGAGCAGTACGTC. It translates to CASSEVVGSYEQYV.

The CDR3 DNA reads TGTGCCAGCAGCTTAGCCCAGGGACAGTTAAATGAAAAACTGTTTTTT. It codes for CASSLAQGQLNEKLFF. The V gene is TRBV13, the J gene TRBJ1-4; the match to TRBD1 covers 7 bases. The CDR3 totals 16 residues. Per germline, CDR1 PRHDT and CDR2 FYEKMQ (reference sequence). J lost 5 bases, V lost 1 base, and 7 bases had no gene match.

For the CDR3, the DNA is TGTGCCACCAGCAGAGATGGCGGGCAGAACACCGGGGAGCTGTTTTTT. As protein: CATSRDGGQNTGELFF. The V and J genes are TRBV15 and TRBJ2-2; tentatively, D is TRBD2 (5 bases). Germline assignment: CDR1 LNHNV and CDR2 YYDKDF (reference sequence). This CDR3 region has 16 residues. V dropped 0 bases and J dropped 1 base, with 9 bases sitting between them. The full variable domain, its missing parts supplied by reference TRBV15 and TRBJ2-2, is DAMVIQNPRYQVTQFGKPVTLSCSQTLNHNVMYWYQQKSSQAPKLLFHYYDKDFNNEADTPDNFQSRRPNTSFCFLDIRSPGLGDTAMYLCATSRDGGQNTGELFFGEGSRLTVL.

This sequence joins TRBV9 and TRBJ2-2; possibly TRBD2 for D (7 bases). The CDR3 sequence is 16 residues long. V was shortened by 2 bases and J by 6 bases, with 17 bases between the two germline ends. The germline V gene has CDR1 SGDLS and CDR2 YYNGEE. The CDR3 loop reads CASSVQGRGNAGELFF. The CDR3 DNA is TGTGCCAGCAGCGTCCAGGGGAGGGGTAACGCCGGGGAGCTGTTTTTT.

V is TRBV7-9 and J is TRBJ1-1; D gene uncertain. Germline V lookup: CDR1 SEHNR, CDR2 FQNEAQ (reference sequence). The CDR3 extends over 12 amino acids. V was clipped by 1 base and J by 4 bases, with 4 bases between them. For the CDR3, the DNA is TGTGCCAGCAGCTTAGTGGCCACTGAAGCTTTCTTT. The encoded protein is CASSLVATEAFF.

The chain uses TRBV15 and TRBJ1-2; D may be TRBD1 (5 bases). V was pared by 5 bases and J by 4 bases, with 20 bases between. The CDR3 spans 16 residues. CDR1 and CDR2 (germline): LNHNV, YYDKDF (reference sequence). CDR3 residues: CATSSRSTGGGYGYTF. Written as DNA, the CDR3 is TGTGCCACCAGCTCACGCTCTACAGGAGGCGGCTATGGCTACACCTTC.